The present entry profiles one TCR beta chain with its context. Its antigen is undetermined. Moderately to severely active ophthalmopathy under 3 months, CAS at least 3, NOSPECS at least 4. Patients were left out if they had other autoimmune diseases, uncontrolled infections, pregnancy or lactation. The data are from a study of Graves' ophthalmopathy and Graves' hyperthyroidism. The TCR beta CDR3 regions underwent amplification from RNA transcripts. The workflow started with a first-round RT-PCR run with HTBI primers and then moved on to a second-round multiplex PCR. TCRdb re-called the multiplex PCR reads with MiXCR, one entry per CDR3 protein. The sample holds tens of thousands of distinct CDR3 sequences; about half are singletons and the top ten take 4.5% to 5%. Findings of the study overall: At about 70% sensitivity and approximately 72% specificity, the model predicted progression of the ophthalmopathy. Most thyroid clonotypes with frequency above 0.001 were detected in blood too.

The ends were cut back, 4 bases at V and 15 bases at J, with 10 bases in the middle. In germline, CDR1 is DFQATT, CDR2 SNEGSKA (reference sequence). The CDR3 extends over 9 amino acids. The source material was peripheral blood. The source of this sequence is an adult woman with Graves' ophthalmopathy. The J gene is TRBJ1-5, the V gene TRBV20-1; possibly TRBD1 for D (5 bases). The CDR3 spells CSATKQGHF. Written as DNA, the CDR3 is TGCAGTGCTACCAAGCAGGGGCATTTT.